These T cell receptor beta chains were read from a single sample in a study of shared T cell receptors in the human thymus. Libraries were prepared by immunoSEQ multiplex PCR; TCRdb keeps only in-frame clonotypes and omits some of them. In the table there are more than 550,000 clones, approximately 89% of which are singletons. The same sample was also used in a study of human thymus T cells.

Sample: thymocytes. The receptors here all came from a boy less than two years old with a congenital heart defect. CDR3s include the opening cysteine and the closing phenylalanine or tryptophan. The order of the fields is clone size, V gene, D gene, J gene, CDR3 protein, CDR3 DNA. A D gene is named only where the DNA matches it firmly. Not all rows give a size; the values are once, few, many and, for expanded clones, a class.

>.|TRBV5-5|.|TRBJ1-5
CASSLGTPRYSNQPQHF
TGTGCCAGCAGCTTGGGGACACCAAGGTATAGCAATCAGCCCCAGCATTTT
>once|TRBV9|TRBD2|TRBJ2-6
CASSGYSGRALGGANVLTF
TGTGCCAGCAGCGGCTATAGCGGGAGGGCGTTGGGTGGGGCCAACGTCCTGACTTTC
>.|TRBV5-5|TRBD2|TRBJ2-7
CASSLDLAGAMQQVEQYF
TGTGCCAGCAGCTTGGACCTAGCGGGAGCAATGCAGCAGGTCGAGCAGTACTTC
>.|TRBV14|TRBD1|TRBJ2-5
CASSQDRGTGKKTQYF
TGTGCCAGCAGCCAAGATCGGGGGACAGGGAAAAAGACCCAGTACTTC
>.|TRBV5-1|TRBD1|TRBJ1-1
CASSLNRGLFAGTEAFF
TGCGCCAGCAGCTTGAACAGGGGCCTTTTTGCGGGCACTGAAGCTTTCTTT
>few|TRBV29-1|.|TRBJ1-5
CSVEEGRGMAQHF
TGCAGCGTTGAAGAGGGCAGGGGAATGGCCCAGCATTTT
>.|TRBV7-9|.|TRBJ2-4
CASSLEVLGGKNIQYF
TGTGCCAGCAGCTTAGAGGTGCTTGGAGGCAAAAACATTCAGTACTTC
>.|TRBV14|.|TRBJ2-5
CASSEGRVQETQYF
TGTGCCAGCAGCGAAGGGCGGGTACAAGAGACCCAGTACTTC
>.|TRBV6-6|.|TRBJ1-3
CASYEYASSGNTIYF
TGTGCCAGCTACGAGTACGCTAGCTCTGGAAACACCATATATTTT
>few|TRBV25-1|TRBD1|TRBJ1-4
CASSEGQGNEKLFF
TGTGCCAGCAGTGAGGGACAGGGGAATGAAAAACTGTTTTTT
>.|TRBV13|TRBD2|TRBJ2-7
CASSKRERRCEQYF
TGTGCCAGCAGCAAGCGGGAGAGGCGATGCGAGCAGTACTTC
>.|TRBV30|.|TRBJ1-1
CAWNLTGHTEAFF
TGTGCCTGGAACCTAACAGGGCACACTGAAGCTTTCTTT
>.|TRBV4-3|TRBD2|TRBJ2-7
CASSQDYLAGDEQYF
TGCGCCAGCAGCCAAGATTACCTAGCGGGGGATGAGCAGTACTTC
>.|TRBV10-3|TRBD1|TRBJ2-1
CAISDPDPSWTGSKSSYNEQFF
TGTGCCATCAGTGATCCGGATCCGAGTTGGACAGGGTCGAAGAGCTCCTACAATGAGCAGTTCTTC
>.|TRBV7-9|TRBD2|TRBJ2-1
CASIAAGDSYNEQFF
TGTGCCAGCATCGCTGCGGGGGACTCCTACAATGAGCAGTTCTTC
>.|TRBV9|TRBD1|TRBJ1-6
CASSAHRGTVGSPLHF
TGTGCCAGCAGCGCCCACAGGGGCACTGTTGGGTCACCCCTCCACTTT
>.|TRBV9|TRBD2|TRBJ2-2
CASSVRGLAAATNTGELFF
TGTGCCAGCAGCGTAAGAGGACTAGCGGCCGCAACCAACACCGGGGAGCTGTTTTTT
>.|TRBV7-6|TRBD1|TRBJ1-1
CASSGDRGAFF
TGTGCCAGCAGCGGAGACAGGGGTGCTTTCTTT
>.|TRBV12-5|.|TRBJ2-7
CASGLAHKGGALYEQYF
TGTGCTAGTGGTTTGGCCCATAAGGGGGGGGCCCTGTACGAGCAGTACTTC
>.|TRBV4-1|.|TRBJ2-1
CASSPPSMSYNEQFF
TGCGCCAGCAGCCCCCCTAGTATGTCGTACAATGAGCAGTTCTTC
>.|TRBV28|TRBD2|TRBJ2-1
CASSPPDSGRCNEQFF
TGTGCCAGCAGCCCCCCGGATAGCGGGAGGTGCAATGAGCAGTTCTTC
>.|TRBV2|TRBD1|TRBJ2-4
CASSYGQGAGSKNIQYF
TGTGCCAGCAGTTATGGACAGGGGGCAGGGTCCAAAAACATTCAGTACTTC
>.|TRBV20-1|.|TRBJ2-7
CSALSYEQYF
TGCAGTGCTCTATCCTACGAGCAGTACTTC
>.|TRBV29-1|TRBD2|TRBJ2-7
CSVAGTRGYEQYF
TGCAGCGTTGCCGGGACTAGAGGCTACGAGCAGTACTTC
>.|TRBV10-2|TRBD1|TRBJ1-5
CASSRDRGYSNQPQHF
TGCGCCAGCAGTAGGGACAGGGGTTATAGCAATCAGCCCCAGCATTTT
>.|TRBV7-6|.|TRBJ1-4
CASSPEDRGSEKLFF
TGTGCCAGCAGCCCGGAGGACAGAGGGTCTGAAAAACTGTTTTTT
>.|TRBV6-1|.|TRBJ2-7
CASSETHFTVSYEQYF
TGTGCCAGCAGTGAAACCCACTTTACGGTGTCCTACGAGCAGTACTTC
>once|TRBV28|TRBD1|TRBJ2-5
CASRGRGRETQYF
TGTGCCAGCAGGGGCAGGGGGCGGGAGACCCAGTACTTC